This T cell receptor beta chain was profiled in a study of cytomegalovirus exposure and HLA in healthy donors. Study-level results: Links to common viral pathogens appeared, in a later analysis, for several of the most significant clusters.

With regard to this clone: No antigen is known for it.

The V end lost 0 bases, the J end lost 7 bases, and 18 bases lay between the germline ends. This CDR3 comprises 16 residues. Germline assignment: CDR1 SGHDN and CDR2 FVKESK. The PCR made use of 60 Vbeta and 13 Jbeta primers. Repertoires were generated with immunoSEQ multiplex PCR, while TCRdb's copy carries only in-frame clones and drops some. The table shows around 150,000 clones, with approximately 67% occurring only once. The clonotype was recovered from a woman younger than 30 in good health and CMV-seropositive. The source material was PBMCs. The V gene is TRBV14, the J gene TRBJ1-2, with D maybe TRBD1 (6 bases). CDR3 sequence reads: CASSQDHGGPVRGYTF. The CDR3 bases are TGTGCCAGCAGCCAAGATCATGGGGGCCCGGTGCGTGGCTACACCTTC.